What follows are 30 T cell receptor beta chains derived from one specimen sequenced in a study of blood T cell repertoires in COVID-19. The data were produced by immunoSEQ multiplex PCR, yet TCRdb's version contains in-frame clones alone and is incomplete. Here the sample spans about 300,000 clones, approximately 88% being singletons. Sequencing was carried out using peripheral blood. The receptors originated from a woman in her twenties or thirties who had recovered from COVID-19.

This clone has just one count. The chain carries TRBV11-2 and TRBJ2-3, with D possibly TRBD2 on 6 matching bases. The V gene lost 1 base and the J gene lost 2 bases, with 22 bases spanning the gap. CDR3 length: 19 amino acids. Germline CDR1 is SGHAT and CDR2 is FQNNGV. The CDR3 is CASSLVGGLAGYDTDTQYF. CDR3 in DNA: TGTGCCAGCAGCTTAGTGGGGGGACTCGCAGGGTATGACACAGATACGCAGTATTTT.

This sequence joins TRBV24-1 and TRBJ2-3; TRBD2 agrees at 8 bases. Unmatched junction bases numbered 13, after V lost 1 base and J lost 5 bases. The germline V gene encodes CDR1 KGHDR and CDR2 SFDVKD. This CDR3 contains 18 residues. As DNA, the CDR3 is TGTGCCACCAGTGATTTACCCGGGGGGGCCGGTGCGGGAGATACGCAGTATTTT. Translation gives CATSDLPGGAGAGDTQYF.

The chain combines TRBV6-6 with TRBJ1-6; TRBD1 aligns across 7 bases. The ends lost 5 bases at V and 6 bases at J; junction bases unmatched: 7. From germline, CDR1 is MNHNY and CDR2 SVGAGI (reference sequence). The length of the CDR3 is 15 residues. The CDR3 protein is CASSRGDSRNSPLHF. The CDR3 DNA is TGTGCCAGCAGTCGAGGGGACAGTCGTAATTCACCCCTCCACTTT.

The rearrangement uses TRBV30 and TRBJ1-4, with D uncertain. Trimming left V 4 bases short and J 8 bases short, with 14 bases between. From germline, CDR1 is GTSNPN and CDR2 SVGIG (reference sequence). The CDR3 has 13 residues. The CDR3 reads CAWTLGEGEKLFF. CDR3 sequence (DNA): TGTGCCTGGACTTTGGGAGAAGGGGAAAAACTGTTTTTT. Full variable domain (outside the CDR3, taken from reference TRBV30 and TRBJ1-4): SQTIHQWPATLVQPVGSPLSLECTVEGTSNPNLYWYRQAAGRGLQLLFYSVGIGQISSEVPQNLSASRPQDRQFILSSKKLLLSDSGFYLCAWTLGEGEKLFFGSGTQLSVL.

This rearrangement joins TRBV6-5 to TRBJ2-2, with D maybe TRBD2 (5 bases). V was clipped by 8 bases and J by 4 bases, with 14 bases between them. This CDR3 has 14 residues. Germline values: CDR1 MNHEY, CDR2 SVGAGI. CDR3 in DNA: TGTGCCAGCGGTCTAGCTGTCGTCACCGGGGAGCTGTTTTTT. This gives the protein CASGLAVVTGELFF.

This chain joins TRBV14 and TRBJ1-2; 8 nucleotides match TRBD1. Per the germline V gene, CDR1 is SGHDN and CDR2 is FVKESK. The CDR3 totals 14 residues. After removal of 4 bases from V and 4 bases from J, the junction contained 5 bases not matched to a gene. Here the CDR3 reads CASSPTGAGYGYTF. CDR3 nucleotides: TGTGCCAGCAGCCCGACAGGGGCCGGCTATGGCTACACCTTC.

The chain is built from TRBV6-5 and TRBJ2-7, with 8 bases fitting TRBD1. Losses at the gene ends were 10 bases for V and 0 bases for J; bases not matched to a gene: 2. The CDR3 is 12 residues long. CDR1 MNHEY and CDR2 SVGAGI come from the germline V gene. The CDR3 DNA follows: TGTGCCACCGGACAGGGCTCCTACGAGCAGTACTTC. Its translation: CATGQGSYEQYF.

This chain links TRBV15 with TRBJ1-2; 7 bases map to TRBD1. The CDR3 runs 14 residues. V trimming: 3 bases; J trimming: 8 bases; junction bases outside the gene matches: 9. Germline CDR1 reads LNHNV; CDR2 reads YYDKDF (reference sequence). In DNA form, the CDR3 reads TGTGCCACCAGCAGCAAGGGGGCGCGGTTCGGCTACACCTTC. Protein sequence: CATSSKGARFGYTF.

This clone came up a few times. The chain's CDR3 is CSVEGAGGELFF. The DNA for the CDR3 is TGCAGCGTTGAGGGGGCTGGCGGGGAGCTGTTTTTT. The V and J genes are TRBV29-1 and TRBJ2-2; D perhaps matches TRBD1 (6 bases). Trimming removed 3 bases at V and 7 bases at J, with 9 bases between. This CDR3 spans 12 amino acids. The germline gives CDR1 SQVTM, CDR2 ANQGSEA.

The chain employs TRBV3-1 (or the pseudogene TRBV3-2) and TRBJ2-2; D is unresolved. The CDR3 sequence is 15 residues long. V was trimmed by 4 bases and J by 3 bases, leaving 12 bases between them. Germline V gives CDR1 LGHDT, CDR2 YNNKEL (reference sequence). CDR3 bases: TGTGCCAGCAGCCGGTTCGGTAGTCACACCGGGGAGCTGTTTTTT. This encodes CASSRFGSHTGELFF.

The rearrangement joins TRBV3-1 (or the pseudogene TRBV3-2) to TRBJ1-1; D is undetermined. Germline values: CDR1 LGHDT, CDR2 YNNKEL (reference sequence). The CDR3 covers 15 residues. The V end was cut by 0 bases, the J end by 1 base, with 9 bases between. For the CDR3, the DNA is TGTGCCAGCAGCCAAGAAGGACTGGGGAACACTGAAGCTTTCTTT. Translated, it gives CASSQEGLGNTEAFF.

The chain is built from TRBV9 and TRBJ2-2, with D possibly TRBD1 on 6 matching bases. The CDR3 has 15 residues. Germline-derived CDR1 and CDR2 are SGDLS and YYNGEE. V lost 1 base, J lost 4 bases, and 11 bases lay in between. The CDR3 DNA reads TGTGCCAGCAGCGTATTGGGGGCGGCCACCGGGGAGCTGTTTTTT. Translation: CASSVLGAATGELFF. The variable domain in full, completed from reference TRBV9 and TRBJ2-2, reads DSGVTQTPKHLITATGQRVTLRCSPRSGDLSVYWYQQSLDQGLQFLIQYYNGEERAKGNILERFSAQQFPDLHSELNLSSLELGDSALYFCASSVLGAATGELFFGEGSRLTVL.

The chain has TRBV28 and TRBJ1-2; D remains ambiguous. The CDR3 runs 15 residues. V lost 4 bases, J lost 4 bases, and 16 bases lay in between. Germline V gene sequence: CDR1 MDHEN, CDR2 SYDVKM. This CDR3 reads CASSSADWSTYGYTF. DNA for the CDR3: TGTGCCAGCAGTTCCGCCGATTGGTCTACCTATGGCTACACCTTC.

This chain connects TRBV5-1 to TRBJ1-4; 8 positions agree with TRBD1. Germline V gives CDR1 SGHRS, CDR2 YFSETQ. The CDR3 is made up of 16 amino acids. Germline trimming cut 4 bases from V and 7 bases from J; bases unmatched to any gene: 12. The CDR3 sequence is CASSQRQGSFTEKLFF. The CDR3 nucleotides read TGCGCCAGCAGCCAAAGACAGGGGTCGTTTACTGAAAAACTGTTTTTT.

The CDR3 reads CASSFGLYGYTF. The CDR3 DNA sequence: TGCGCCAGCAGCTTTGGGCTCTATGGCTACACCTTC. J is TRBJ1-2 and V is TRBV5-1; D is unresolved. The V end was cut by 2 bases, the J end by 4 bases, with 6 bases between. This CDR3 region has 12 residues. Looked up from germline, CDR1 is SGHRS and CDR2 is YFSETQ.

CDR3 sequence reads: CASSTDRGEQYF. The CDR3 DNA is TGTGCCAGCAGTACGGACAGGGGGGAGCAGTACTTC. The genes are TRBV7-9 and TRBJ2-7; 10 bases line up with TRBD1. The length of the CDR3 is 12 residues. With 6 bases clipped from V and 7 bases from J, the junction kept 3 bases outside the gene matches. Germline V gene lookup returns CDR1 SEHNR and CDR2 FQNEAQ (reference sequence).

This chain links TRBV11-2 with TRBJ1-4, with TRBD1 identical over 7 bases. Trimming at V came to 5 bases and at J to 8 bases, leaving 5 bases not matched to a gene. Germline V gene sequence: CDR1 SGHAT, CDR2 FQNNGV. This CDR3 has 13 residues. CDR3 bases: TGTGCCAGCAGCCCTCCGGACAGGGAAAAACTGTTTTTT. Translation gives CASSPPDREKLFF. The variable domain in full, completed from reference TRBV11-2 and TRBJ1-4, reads EAGVAQSPRYKIIEKRQSVAFWCNPISGHATLYWYQQILGQGPKLLIQFQNNGVVDDSQLPKDRFSAERLKGVDSTLKIQPAKLEDSAVYLCASSPPDREKLFFGSGTQLSVL.

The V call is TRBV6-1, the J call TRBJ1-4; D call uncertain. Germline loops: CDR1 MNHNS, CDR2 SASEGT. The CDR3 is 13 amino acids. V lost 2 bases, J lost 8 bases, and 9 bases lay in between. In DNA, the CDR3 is TGTGCCAGCAGTGAACCAGGTACAGAAAAACTGTTTTTT. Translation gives CASSEPGTEKLFF.

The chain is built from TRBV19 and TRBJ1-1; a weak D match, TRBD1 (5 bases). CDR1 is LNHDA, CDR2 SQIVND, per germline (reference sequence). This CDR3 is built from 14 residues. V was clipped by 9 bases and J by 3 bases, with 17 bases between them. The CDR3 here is CASRGKGTHTEAFF. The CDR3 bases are TGTGCCAGCCGGGGGAAGGGGACCCACACTGAAGCTTTCTTT.

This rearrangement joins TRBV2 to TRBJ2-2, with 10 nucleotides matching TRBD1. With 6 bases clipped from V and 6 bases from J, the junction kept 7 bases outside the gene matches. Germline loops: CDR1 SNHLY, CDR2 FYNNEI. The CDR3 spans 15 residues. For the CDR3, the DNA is TGTGCCAGCAGGCCGGGACAGGGGTGGTCCGGGGAGCTGTTTTTT. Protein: CASRPGQGWSGELFF.

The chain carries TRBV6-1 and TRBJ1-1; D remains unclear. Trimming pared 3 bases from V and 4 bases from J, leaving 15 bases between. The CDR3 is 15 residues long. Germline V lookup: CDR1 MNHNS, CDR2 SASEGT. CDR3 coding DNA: TGTGCCAGCAGTGATTGGACTCTCGGGCGCACTGAAGCTTTCTTT. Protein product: CASSDWTLGRTEAFF.

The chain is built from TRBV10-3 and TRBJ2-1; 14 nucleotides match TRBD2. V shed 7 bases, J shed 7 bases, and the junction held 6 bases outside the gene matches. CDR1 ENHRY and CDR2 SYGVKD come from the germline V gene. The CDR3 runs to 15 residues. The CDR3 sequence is CAIKGTSGGLNEQFF. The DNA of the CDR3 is TGTGCCATCAAAGGGACTAGCGGGGGATTAAATGAGCAGTTCTTC.

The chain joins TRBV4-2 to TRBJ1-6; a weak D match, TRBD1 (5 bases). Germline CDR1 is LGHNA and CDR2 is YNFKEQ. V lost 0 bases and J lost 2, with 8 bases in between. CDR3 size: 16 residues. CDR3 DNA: TGTGCCAGCAGCCAAGACGGGGGAACCTATAATTCACCCCTCCACTTT. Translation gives CASSQDGGTYNSPLHF.

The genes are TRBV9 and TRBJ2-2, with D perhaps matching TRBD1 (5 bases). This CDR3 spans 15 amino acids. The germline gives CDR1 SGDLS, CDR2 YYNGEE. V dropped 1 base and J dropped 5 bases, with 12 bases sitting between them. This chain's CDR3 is CASSVTGPLTGELFF. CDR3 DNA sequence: TGTGCCAGCAGCGTAACAGGTCCTTTGACCGGGGAGCTGTTTTTT.

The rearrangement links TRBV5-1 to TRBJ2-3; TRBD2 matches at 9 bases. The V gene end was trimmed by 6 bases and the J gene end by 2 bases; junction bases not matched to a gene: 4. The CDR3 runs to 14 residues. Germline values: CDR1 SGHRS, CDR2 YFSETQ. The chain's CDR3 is CASMREGVTDTQYF. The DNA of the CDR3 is TGCGCCAGCATGCGGGAGGGGGTCACAGATACGCAGTATTTT.

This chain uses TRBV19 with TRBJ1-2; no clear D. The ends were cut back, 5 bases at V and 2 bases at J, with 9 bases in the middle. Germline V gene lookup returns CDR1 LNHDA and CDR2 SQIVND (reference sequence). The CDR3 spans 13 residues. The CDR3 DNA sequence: TGTGCCAGTAGTTCGAGGCAGAACTATGGCTACACCTTC. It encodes CASSSRQNYGYTF.

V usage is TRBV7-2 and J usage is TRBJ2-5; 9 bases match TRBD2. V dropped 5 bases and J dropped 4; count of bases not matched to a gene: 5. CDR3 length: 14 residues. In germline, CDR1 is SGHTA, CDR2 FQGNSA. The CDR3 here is CASSRGGGGETQYF. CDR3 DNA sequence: TGTGCCAGCAGCCGCGGGGGGGGCGGAGAGACCCAGTACTTC. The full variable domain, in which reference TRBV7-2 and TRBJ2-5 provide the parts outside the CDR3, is GAGVSQSPSNKVTEKGKDVELRCDPISGHTALYWYRQSLGQGLEFLIYFQGNSAPDKSGLPSDRFSAERTGGSVSTLTIQRTQQEDSAVYLCASSRGGGGETQYFGPGTRLLVL.

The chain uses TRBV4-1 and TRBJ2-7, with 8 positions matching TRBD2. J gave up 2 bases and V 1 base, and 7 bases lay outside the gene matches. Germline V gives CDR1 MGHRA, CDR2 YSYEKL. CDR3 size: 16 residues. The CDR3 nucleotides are TGCGCCAGCAGCCAAGTGGCTGGGACTAGTGCCTACGAGCAGTACTTC. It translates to CASSQVAGTSAYEQYF.

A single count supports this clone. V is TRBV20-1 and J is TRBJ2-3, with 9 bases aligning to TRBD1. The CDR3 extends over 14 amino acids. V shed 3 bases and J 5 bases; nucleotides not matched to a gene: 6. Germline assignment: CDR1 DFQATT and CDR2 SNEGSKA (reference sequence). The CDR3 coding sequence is TGCAGTGCTAGTGGGACAGGGATAGAAGATACGCAGTATTTT. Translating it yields CSASGTGIEDTQYF.

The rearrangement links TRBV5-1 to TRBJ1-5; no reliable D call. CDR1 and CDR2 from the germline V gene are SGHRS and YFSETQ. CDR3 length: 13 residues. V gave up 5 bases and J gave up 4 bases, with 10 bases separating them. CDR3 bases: TGCGCCAGCAGTTACGACGGGAATCAGCCCCAGCATTTT. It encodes CASSYDGNQPQHF.